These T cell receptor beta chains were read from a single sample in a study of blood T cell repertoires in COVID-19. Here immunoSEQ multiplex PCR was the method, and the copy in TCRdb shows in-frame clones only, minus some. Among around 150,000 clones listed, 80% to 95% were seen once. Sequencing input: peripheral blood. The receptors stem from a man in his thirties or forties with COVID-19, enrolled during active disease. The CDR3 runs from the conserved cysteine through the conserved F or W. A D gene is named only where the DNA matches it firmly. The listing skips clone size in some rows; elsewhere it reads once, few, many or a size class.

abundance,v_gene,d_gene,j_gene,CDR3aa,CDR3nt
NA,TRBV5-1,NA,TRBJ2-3,CASREEGPDTQYF,TGCGCCAGCAGAGAGGAGGGCCCAGATACGCAGTATTTT
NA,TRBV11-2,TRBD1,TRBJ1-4,CASSLFTGGGEKLFF,TGTGCCAGCAGCTTATTCACAGGGGGAGGTGAAAAACTGTTTTTT
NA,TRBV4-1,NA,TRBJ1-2,CASSQGSLGEGYGYTF,TGCGCCAGCAGCCAAGGGTCTTTGGGGGAGGGCTATGGCTACACCTTC
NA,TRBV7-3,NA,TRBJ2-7,CASSMGGTYEQYF,TGTGCCAGCAGCATGGGCGGGACCTACGAGCAGTACTTC
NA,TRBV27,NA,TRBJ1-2,CASSQHAPQEYGYTF,TGTGCCAGCAGCCAACATGCCCCGCAGGAATATGGCTACACCTTC
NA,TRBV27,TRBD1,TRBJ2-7,CASRPSGQATGYEQYF,TGTGCCAGCAGACCCTCGGGACAGGCGACCGGCTACGAGCAGTACTTC
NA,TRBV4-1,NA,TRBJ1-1,CASSQGVVTEAFF,TGCGCCAGCAGCCAAGGCGTGGTCACTGAAGCTTTCTTT
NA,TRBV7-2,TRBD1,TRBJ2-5,CASSSQGARETQYF,TGTGCCAGCAGCTCACAGGGGGCGCGAGAGACCCAGTACTTC
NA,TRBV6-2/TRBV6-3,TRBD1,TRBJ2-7,CASSYMGQGPHGDYEQYF,TGTGCCAGCAGTTACATGGGACAGGGACCTCACGGGGACTACGAGCAGTACTTC
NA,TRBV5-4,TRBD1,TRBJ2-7,CASSRDPRQGSYEQYF,TGTGCCAGCAGCCGCGACCCCCGACAGGGGTCCTACGAGCAGTACTTC
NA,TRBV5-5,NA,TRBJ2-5,CASSLAGETQYF,TGTGCCAGCAGCTTGGCGGGGGAGACCCAGTACTTC
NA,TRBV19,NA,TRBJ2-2,CASSIDHPTLFGELFF,TGTGCCAGTAGTATAGATCACCCCACATTATTCGGGGAGCTGTTTTTT
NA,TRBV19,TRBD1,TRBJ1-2,CASRPFVRARDREASNYGYTF,TGTGCCAGTAGACCCTTCGTTAGGGCCCGGGACAGGGAAGCCTCTAACTATGGCTACACCTTC
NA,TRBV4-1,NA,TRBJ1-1,CASSQGTSRAFF,TGCGCCAGCAGCCAAGGGACAAGTAGAGCTTTCTTT
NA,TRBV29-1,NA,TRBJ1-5,CSIEAGSNQPQHF,TGCAGCATCGAAGCAGGTAGCAATCAGCCCCAGCATTTT
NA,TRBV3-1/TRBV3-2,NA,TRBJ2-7,CASSRLQEYEQYF,TGTGCCAGCAGCCGATTACAGGAATACGAGCAGTACTTC
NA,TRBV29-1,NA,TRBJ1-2,CSVAKTDNYGYTF,TGCAGCGTTGCGAAGACAGATAACTATGGCTACACCTTC
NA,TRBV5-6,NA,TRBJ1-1,CASSLVGSKDSEAFF,TGTGCCAGCAGCTTGGTAGGTAGTAAGGACTCCGAAGCTTTCTTT
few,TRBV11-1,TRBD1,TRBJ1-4,CASSPGGQGGNEKLFF,TGTGCCAGCAGCCCTGGGGGACAGGGCGGCAATGAAAAACTGTTTTTT
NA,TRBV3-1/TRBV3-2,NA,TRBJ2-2,CARRCRSNTGELFF,TGTGCCCGAAGGTGCAGGTCGAACACCGGGGAGCTGTTTTTT
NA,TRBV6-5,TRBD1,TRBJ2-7,CASRRGTGETYEQYF,TGTGCCAGCAGGAGGGGTACAGGGGAAACCTACGAGCAGTACTTC
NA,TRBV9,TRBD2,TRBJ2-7,CASSPTSGLADEQYF,TGTGCCAGCAGCCCTACTTCCGGACTAGCGGACGAGCAGTACTTC
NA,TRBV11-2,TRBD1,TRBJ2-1,CASSRDSFNEQFF,TGTGCCAGCAGCCGGGACAGCTTTAATGAGCAGTTCTTC
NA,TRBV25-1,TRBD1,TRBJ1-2,CASSESLRDSIYGYTF,TGTGCCAGCAGTGAAAGCCTCCGGGACAGCATCTATGGCTACACCTTC
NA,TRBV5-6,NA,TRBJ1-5,CASSLGGFGQPQHF,TGTGCCAGCAGCTTAGGAGGGTTTGGTCAGCCCCAGCATTTT
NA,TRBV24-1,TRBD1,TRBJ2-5,CATRQGASQETQYF,TGTGCCACCAGACAGGGGGCAAGTCAAGAGACCCAGTACTTC
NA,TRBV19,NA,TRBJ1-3,CASSPGTGNTIYF,TGTGCCAGTAGTCCGGGGACTGGAAACACCATATATTTT
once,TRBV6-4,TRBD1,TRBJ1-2,CAFTGQGKDYGYTF,TGTGCCTTCACGGGACAGGGGAAGGACTATGGCTACACCTTC
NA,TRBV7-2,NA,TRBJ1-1,CASSQQPNTEAFF,TGTGCCAGCAGCCAACAGCCGAACACTGAAGCTTTCTTT
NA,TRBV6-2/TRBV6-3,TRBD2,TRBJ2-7,CASSYSSSGGQYF,TGTGCCAGCAGTTACTCATCGAGCGGGGGGCAGTACTTC
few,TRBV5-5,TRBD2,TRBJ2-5,CASSFGEGAFTETQYF,TGTGCCAGCAGCTTCGGGGAGGGCGCGTTTACGGAGACCCAGTACTTC
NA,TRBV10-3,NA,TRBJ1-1,CAISAGAGAINTEAFF,TGTGCCATCAGTGCAGGGGCAGGGGCTATAAACACTGAAGCTTTCTTT
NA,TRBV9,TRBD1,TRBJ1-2,CASSSRTGGYTF,TGTGCCAGCAGCTCAAGGACAGGAGGCTACACCTTC
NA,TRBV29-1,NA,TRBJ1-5,CSVYEGDNQPQHF,TGCAGCGTTTATGAAGGGGATAATCAGCCCCAGCATTTT